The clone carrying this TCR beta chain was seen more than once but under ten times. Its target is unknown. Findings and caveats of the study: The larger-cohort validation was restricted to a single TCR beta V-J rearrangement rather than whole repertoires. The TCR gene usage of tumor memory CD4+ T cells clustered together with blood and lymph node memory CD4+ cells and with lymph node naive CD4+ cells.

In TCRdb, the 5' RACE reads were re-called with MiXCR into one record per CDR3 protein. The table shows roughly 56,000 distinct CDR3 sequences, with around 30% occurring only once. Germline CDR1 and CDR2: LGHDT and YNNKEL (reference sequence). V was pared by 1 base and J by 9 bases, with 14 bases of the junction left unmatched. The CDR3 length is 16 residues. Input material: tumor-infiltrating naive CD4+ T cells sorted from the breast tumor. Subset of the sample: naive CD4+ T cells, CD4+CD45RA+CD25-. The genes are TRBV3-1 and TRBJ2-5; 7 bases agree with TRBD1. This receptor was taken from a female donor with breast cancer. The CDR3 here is CASSQGLTGDKRPQYF. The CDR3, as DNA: TGTGCCAGCAGCCAAGGTTTAACAGGGGATAAGAGACCCCAGTACTTC.